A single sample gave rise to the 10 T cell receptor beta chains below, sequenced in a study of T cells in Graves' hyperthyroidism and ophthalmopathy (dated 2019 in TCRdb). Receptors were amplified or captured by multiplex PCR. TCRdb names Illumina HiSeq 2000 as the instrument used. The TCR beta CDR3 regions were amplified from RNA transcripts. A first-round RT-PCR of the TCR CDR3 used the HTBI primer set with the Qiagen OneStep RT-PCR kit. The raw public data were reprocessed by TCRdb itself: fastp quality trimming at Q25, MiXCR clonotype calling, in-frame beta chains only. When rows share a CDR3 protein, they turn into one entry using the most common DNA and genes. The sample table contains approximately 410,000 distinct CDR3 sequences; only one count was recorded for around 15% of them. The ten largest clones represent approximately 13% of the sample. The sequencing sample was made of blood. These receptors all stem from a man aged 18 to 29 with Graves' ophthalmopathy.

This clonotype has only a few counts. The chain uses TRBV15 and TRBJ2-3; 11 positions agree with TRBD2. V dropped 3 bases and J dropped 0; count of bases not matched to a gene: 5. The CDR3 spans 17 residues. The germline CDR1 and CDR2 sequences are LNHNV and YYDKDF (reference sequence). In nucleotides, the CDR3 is TGTGCCACCAGCAGGGGGACTAGCGGTGTTAGCACAGATACGCAGTATTTT. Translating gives CATSRGTSGVSTDTQYF.

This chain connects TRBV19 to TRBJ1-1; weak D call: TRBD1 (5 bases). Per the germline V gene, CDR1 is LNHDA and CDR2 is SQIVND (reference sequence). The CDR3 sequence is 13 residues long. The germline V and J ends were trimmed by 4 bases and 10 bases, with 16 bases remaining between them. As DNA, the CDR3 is TGTGCCAGTAGTAACCGGTGGGGCTTGGGAGCTTTCTTT. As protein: CASSNRWGLGAFF.

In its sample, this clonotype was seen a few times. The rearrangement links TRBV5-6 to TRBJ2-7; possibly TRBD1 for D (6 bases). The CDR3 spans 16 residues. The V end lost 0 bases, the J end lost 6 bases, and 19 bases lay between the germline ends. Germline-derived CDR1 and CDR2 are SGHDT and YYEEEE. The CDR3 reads CASSLVLGQGSPEQYF. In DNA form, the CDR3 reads TGTGCCAGCAGCTTGGTTCTAGGGCAGGGGAGCCCCGAGCAGTACTTC.

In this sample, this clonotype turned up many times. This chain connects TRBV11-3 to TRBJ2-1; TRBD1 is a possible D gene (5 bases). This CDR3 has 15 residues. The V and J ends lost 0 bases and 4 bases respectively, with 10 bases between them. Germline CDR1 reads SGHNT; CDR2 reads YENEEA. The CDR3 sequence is CASSLEGVGYNEQFF. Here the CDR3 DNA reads TGTGCCAGCAGCTTAGAAGGGGTAGGTTACAATGAGCAGTTCTTC.

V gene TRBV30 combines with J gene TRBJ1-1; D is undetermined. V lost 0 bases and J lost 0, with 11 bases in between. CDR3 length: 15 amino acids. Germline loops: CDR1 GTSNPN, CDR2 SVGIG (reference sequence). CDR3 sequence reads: CAWSVPREVNTEAFF. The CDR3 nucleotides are TGTGCCTGGAGTGTACCCCGGGAGGTGAACACTGAAGCTTTCTTT. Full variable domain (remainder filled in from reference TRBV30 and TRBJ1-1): SQTIHQWPATLVQPVGSPLSLECTVEGTSNPNLYWYRQAAGRGLQLLFYSVGIGQISSEVPQNLSASRPQDRQFILSSKKLLLSDSGFYLCAWSVPREVNTEAFFGQGTRLTVV.

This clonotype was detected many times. The CDR3 is CASSQVNPETQYF. The CDR3 bases are TGTGCCAGCAGCCAAGTTAATCCGGAGACCCAGTACTTC. The chain is built from TRBV3-1 and TRBJ2-5; D remains unclear. Trimming took 1 base from V and 5 from J, leaving 8 bases between them. CDR3 size: 13 residues. Looked up from germline, CDR1 is LGHDT and CDR2 is YNNKEL (reference sequence).

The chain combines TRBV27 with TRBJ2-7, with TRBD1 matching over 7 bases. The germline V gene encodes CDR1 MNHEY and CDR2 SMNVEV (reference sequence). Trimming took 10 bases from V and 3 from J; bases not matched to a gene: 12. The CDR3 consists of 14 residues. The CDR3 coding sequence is TGTGCCACCAGAACCCGACAGGGCTACTACGAGCAGTACTTC. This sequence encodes CATRTRQGYYEQYF.

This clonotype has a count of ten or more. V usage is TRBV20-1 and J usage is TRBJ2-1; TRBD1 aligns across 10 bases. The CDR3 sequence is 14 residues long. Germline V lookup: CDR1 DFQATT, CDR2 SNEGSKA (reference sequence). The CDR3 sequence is CSGETGGPYNEQFF. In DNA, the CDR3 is TGCAGCGGGGAGACAGGGGGCCCCTACAATGAGCAGTTCTTC.

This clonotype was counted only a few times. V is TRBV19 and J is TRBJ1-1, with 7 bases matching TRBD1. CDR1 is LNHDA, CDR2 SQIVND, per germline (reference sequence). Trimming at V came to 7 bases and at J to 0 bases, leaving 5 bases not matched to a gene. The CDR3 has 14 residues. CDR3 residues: CASTPGQVNTEAFF. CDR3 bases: TGTGCCAGTACCCCTGGACAGGTGAACACTGAAGCTTTCTTT. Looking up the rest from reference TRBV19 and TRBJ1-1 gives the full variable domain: DGGITQSPKYLFRKEGQNVTLSCEQNLNHDAMYWYRQDPGQGLRLIYYSQIVNDFQKGDIAEGYSVSREKKESFPLTVTSAQKNPTAFYLCASTPGQVNTEAFFGQGTRLTVV.

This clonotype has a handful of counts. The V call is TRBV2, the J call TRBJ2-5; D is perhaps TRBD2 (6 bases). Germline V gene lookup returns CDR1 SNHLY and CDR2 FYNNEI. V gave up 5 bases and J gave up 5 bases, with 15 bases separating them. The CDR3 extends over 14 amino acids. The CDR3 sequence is CASSKNSGPETQYF. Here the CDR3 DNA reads TGTGCCAGCAGTAAGAATAGCGGCCCCGAGACCCAGTACTTC. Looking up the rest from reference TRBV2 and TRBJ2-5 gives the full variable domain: EPEVTQTPSHQVTQMGQEVILRCVPISNHLYFYWYRQILGQKVEFLVSFYNNEISEKSEIFDDQFSVERPDGSNFTLKIRSTKLEDSAMYFCASSKNSGPETQYFGPGTRLLVL.